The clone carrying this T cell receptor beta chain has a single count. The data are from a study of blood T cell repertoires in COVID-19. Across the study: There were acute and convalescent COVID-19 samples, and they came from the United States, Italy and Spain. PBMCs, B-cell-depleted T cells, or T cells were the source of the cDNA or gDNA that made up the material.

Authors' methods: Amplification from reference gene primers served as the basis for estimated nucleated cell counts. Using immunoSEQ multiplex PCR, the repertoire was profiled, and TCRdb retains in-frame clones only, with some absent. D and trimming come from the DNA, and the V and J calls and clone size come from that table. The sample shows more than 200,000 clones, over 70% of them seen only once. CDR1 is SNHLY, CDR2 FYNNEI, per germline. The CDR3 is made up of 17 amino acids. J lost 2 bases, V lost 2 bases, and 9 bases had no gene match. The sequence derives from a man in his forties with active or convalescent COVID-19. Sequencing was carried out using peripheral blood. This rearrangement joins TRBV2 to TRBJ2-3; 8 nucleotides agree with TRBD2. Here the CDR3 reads CASSERLRGDFTDTQYF. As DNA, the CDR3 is TGTGCCAGCAGTGAAAGATTGCGGGGGGATTTCACAGATACGCAGTATTTT.